The 9 T cell receptor beta chains presented below share a single source sample, sequenced in a study of blood T cell repertoires in COVID-19. The method was immunoSEQ multiplex PCR; TCRdb's version includes in-frame clones alone and lacks a portion of them. In the table there are 200,000 to 250,000 clones, about 85% of which are singletons. Specimen: PBMCs or T cells enriched from blood (not recorded which). The receptors stem from a man aged 25-45 years who had recovered from COVID-19.

The V gene is TRBV5-1, the J gene TRBJ1-2, with 8 bases that match TRBD1. V lost 1 base to trimming and J lost 4 bases; unmatched junction nucleotides: 6. Germline lookup yields CDR1 SGHRS and CDR2 YFSETQ. This CDR3 is built from 15 residues. CDR3 coding DNA: TGCGCCAGCAGCTTGCAGGGGGCGGAGGGCTATGGCTACACCTTC. It yields the protein CASSLQGAEGYGYTF.

This chain joins TRBV3-1 (or the pseudogene TRBV3-2) and TRBJ2-7; TRBD1 might be the D (6 bases). The V gene's germline CDR1 is LGHDT and CDR2 YNNKEL (reference sequence). Trimming shortened V by 4 bases and J by 1 base, and 14 bases separated the two germline ends. The length of the CDR3 is 15 residues. CDR3 bases: TGTGCCAGCAGCCGCCTCACAGGGTTTTCCTACGAGCAGTACTTC. It encodes CASSRLTGFSYEQYF.

V gene TRBV19 combines with J gene TRBJ2-1; D perhaps matches TRBD2 (6 bases). Germline V CDR1 and CDR2: LNHDA, SQIVND (reference sequence). Trimming took off 8 bases at V and 6 bases at J, with 17 bases between the two ends. The CDR3 loop spans 14 amino acids. Here the CDR3 DNA reads TGTGCCAGTGTCGGACTCGGAGGGTCCAATGAGCAGTTCTTC. This encodes CASVGLGGSNEQFF.

The chain is built from TRBV4-1 and TRBJ1-2, with D perhaps TRBD1 (5 bases). The V end was cut by 1 base, the J end by 5 bases, with 11 bases between. CDR1 and CDR2 from the germline V gene are MGHRA and YSYEKL. There are 14 residues in the CDR3. The CDR3 sequence: CASSQGTIGYGYTF. The CDR3, as DNA: TGCGCCAGCAGCCAAGGGACAATAGGATATGGCTACACCTTC.

This chain connects TRBV27 to TRBJ1-2; maybe TRBD1 (6 bases). The length of the CDR3 is 15 residues. CDR1 is MNHEY, CDR2 SMNVEV, per germline (reference sequence). V was trimmed by 2 bases and J by 6 bases, leaving 16 bases between them. In nucleotides, the CDR3 is TGTGCCAGCAGTTTAAACGCAGGGGCGATCGATGGCTACACCTTC. Residues: CASSLNAGAIDGYTF.

The CDR3 DNA follows: TGTGCCAGCAGGGGGCTTACGAAGAACGAGCAGTACTTC. Translated, it gives CASRGLTKNEQYF. The chain joins TRBV5-4 to TRBJ2-7, with D maybe TRBD1 (5 bases). The ends were cut back, 5 bases at V and 5 bases at J, with 14 bases in the middle. The CDR3 contains 13 residues. Per germline, CDR1 SGHNT and CDR2 YYREEE (reference sequence).

The CDR3 DNA follows: TGTGCTAGTGGTTTAGAAACCGGGACAGCGAGAACCTATGGCTACACCTTC. This gives the protein CASGLETGTARTYGYTF. The chain is built from TRBV12-5 and TRBJ1-2, with 7 bases that match TRBD1. Germline V gene sequence: CDR1 LGHNT, CDR2 FRNRAP. Trimming took 3 bases from V and 4 from J; bases not matched to a gene: 14. This CDR3 has 17 residues.

The chain couples TRBV5-8 to TRBJ1-1, with a weak D call TRBD1 (5 bases). Germline V gene sequence: CDR1 SGHTS, CDR2 YDEGEE. Trimming pared 0 bases from V and 11 bases from J, leaving 14 bases between. This CDR3 region has 13 residues. The DNA of the CDR3 is TGTGCCAGCAGCTTGGATCCAGGGAGCGGGGCTTTCTTT. This codes for CASSLDPGSGAFF.

This clone was seen more than once but under ten times. The gene calls are TRBV5-1 and TRBJ2-6; perhaps TRBD1 as D (6 bases). Germline lookup yields CDR1 SGHRS and CDR2 YFSETQ. CDR3 length equals 15 residues. V dropped 4 bases and J dropped 0 bases, with 8 bases sitting between them. The CDR3 DNA reads as TGCGCCAGCAGCGAGGGACACTCTGGGGCCAACGTCCTGACTTTC. The encoded protein is CASSEGHSGANVLTF.